The next 30 T cell receptor beta chains were all read from a single sample in a study of blood T cell repertoires in COVID-19. Sequencing used immunoSEQ multiplex PCR; TCRdb keeps in-frame clones, though not all of them. The top ten clones hold approximately 2.6% of a sample with roughly 260,000 clones, around nine tenths of them seen once. The sequenced sample consisted of PBMCs or T cells enriched from blood (not recorded which). Source of these receptors: a woman in her late teens or twenties who had recovered from COVID-19.

This chain links TRBV30 with TRBJ2-7; 7 bases agree with TRBD1. Trimming took 1 base from V and 4 from J; bases not matched to a gene: 1. Germline V gene lookup returns CDR1 GTSNPN and CDR2 SVGIG (reference sequence). The CDR3 covers 12 residues. CDR3 loop: CAWSEQGYEQYF. For the CDR3, the DNA is TGTGCCTGGAGTGAACAGGGGTACGAGCAGTACTTC. The whole variable domain, filled in from reference TRBV30 and TRBJ2-7, reads SQTIHQWPATLVQPVGSPLSLECTVEGTSNPNLYWYRQAAGRGLQLLFYSVGIGQISSEVPQNLSASRPQDRQFILSSKKLLLSDSGFYLCAWSEQGYEQYFGPGTRLTVT.

J is TRBJ2-7 and V is TRBV28; D gene unclear. CDR1 and CDR2 (germline): MDHEN, SYDVKM. Trimming cost V 7 bases and J 1 base, with 11 bases left between them. The CDR3 sequence is 13 residues long. CDR3 amino acids: CASNTLSSYEQYF. CDR3 in DNA: TGTGCCAGCAATACACTATCTTCCTACGAGCAGTACTTC.

The chain uses TRBV27 and TRBJ1-1; no clear D gene. Trimming removed 5 bases from V and 5 bases from J, with 15 bases in between. Germline assignment: CDR1 MNHEY and CDR2 SMNVEV (reference sequence). The CDR3 is made up of 14 amino acids. CDR3 nucleotides: TGTGCCAGCAGTCCTCGCCCCGGGAGGACTGAAGCTTTCTTT. It is translated as CASSPRPGRTEAFF.

The chain combines TRBV9 with TRBJ1-2; 8 nucleotides agree with TRBD1. Per germline, CDR1 SGDLS and CDR2 YYNGEE. Trimming cost V 3 bases and J 6 bases; bases outside gene matches: 13. The CDR3 extends over 16 amino acids. The CDR3 DNA sequence: TGTGCCAGCAGCGCGGAACTGTGGACAGGGAGGGATGGCTACACCTTC. Protein sequence: CASSAELWTGRDGYTF.

The CDR3 here is CAWGNTANTEAFF. The DNA of the CDR3 is TGTGCCTGGGGAAATACAGCTAACACTGAAGCTTTCTTT. The J gene is TRBJ1-1, the V gene TRBV30; D call uncertain. Deletions cut 5 bases from V and 2 bases from J, with 12 bases between. The germline V gene encodes CDR1 GTSNPN and CDR2 SVGIG (reference sequence). The length of the CDR3 is 13 residues.

The rearrangement uses TRBV19 and TRBJ2-5; D gene unclear. The CDR3 runs 13 residues. Per the germline V gene, CDR1 is LNHDA and CDR2 is SQIVND (reference sequence). V shed 5 bases and J shed 0 bases, with 7 bases lying between them. This chain's CDR3 is CASSRAYQETQYF. DNA for the CDR3: TGTGCCAGTAGTCGCGCTTACCAAGAGACCCAGTACTTC.

The gene calls are TRBV5-1 and TRBJ1-2; D not certain. Trimming shortened V by 4 bases and J by 0 bases, and 7 bases separated the two germline ends. The germline gives CDR1 SGHRS, CDR2 YFSETQ. The CDR3 covers 13 residues. CDR3 in amino acids: CASSPRTNYGYTF. CDR3 bases: TGCGCCAGCAGCCCCAGGACTAACTATGGCTACACCTTC. The full variable domain, its missing parts supplied by reference TRBV5-1 and TRBJ1-2, is KAGVTQTPRYLIKTRGQQVTLSCSPISGHRSVSWYQQTPGQGLQFLFEYFSETQRNKGNFPGRFSGRQFSNSRSEMNVSTLELGDSALYLCASSPRTNYGYTFGSGTRLTVV.

The chain recombines TRBV5-1 with TRBJ1-2; 9 nucleotides match TRBD1. Losses at the gene ends were 0 bases for V and 2 bases for J; bases not matched to a gene: 5. CDR1 is SGHRS, CDR2 YFSETQ, per germline. This CDR3 is 16 amino acids long. Written as DNA, the CDR3 is TGCGCCAGCAGCTTGGTTTGGACAGGGGACAACTATGGCTACACCTTC. Translating gives CASSLVWTGDNYGYTF.

This chain links TRBV25-1 with TRBJ1-3; TRBD1 agrees at 7 bases. The germline V gene encodes CDR1 MGHDK and CDR2 SYGVNS. After removal of 0 bases from V and 2 bases from J, the junction contained 7 bases not matched to a gene. This CDR3 has 17 amino acids. CDR3 in DNA: TGTGCCAGCAGTGAATATTCGGACAGGTACACTGGAAACACCATATATTTT. Encoded protein: CASSEYSDRYTGNTIYF.

The chain combines TRBV19 with TRBJ1-1, with D hard to call. V was cut by 7 bases and J by 0 bases, with 12 bases left in between. The CDR3 is made up of 14 amino acids. Germline loops: CDR1 LNHDA, CDR2 SQIVND (reference sequence). CDR3 sequence reads: CASTRTGMNTEAFF. CDR3 DNA sequence: TGTGCCAGTACAAGGACTGGTATGAACACTGAAGCTTTCTTT.

The rearrangement joins TRBV29-1 to TRBJ2-3, with D unresolved. Trimming removed 4 bases at V and 2 bases at J, with 7 bases between. From germline, CDR1 is SQVTM and CDR2 ANQGSEA. The CDR3 runs 12 residues. The CDR3: CSVVVSTDTQYF. The CDR3 nucleotides read TGCAGCGTTGTAGTGTCCACAGATACGCAGTATTTT.

This chain connects TRBV7-2 to TRBJ1-1; 7 bases fit TRBD1. The germline gives CDR1 SGHTA, CDR2 FQGNSA. Germline trimming cut 3 bases from V and 3 bases from J; bases unmatched to any gene: 10. This CDR3 comprises 16 residues. Here the CDR3 DNA reads TGTGCCAGCAGCTTGAAGGGGGCCTTTCAGCACACTGAAGCTTTCTTT. Its translation is CASSLKGAFQHTEAFF.

This chain uses TRBV2 with TRBJ1-1; 8 nucleotides match TRBD1. Germline V gene sequence: CDR1 SNHLY, CDR2 FYNNEI. CDR3 length: 15 residues. The V segment lost 7 bases and the J segment 1 base; nucleotides outside the gene matches: 8. This chain's CDR3 is CASNAQGASNTEAFF. The DNA of the CDR3 is TGTGCCAGCAACGCCCAGGGGGCCTCGAACACTGAAGCTTTCTTT.

V gene TRBV4-1 combines with J gene TRBJ2-7; 8 positions match TRBD1. Germline CDR1 and CDR2: MGHRA and YSYEKL. J gave up 1 base and V 4 bases, and 12 bases lay outside the gene matches. The CDR3 has 17 amino acids. The CDR3 nucleotides are TGCGCCAGCAGCCCCCAAGCATTCACAGGGGGTTCCTACGAGCAGTACTTC. It specifies CASSPQAFTGGSYEQYF.

The chain carries TRBV18 and TRBJ1-6; 8 nucleotides agree with TRBD1. The CDR3 has 13 amino acids. Trimming cost V 3 bases and J 8 bases; bases outside gene matches: 0. Germline V gene lookup returns CDR1 KGHSH and CDR2 LQKENI. For the CDR3, the DNA is TGTGCCAGCTCACCGGACAGGGATTCACCCCTCCACTTT. It encodes CASSPDRDSPLHF.

A note on this clone: Additional DNA sequences in this sample encode the identical CDR3. V usage is TRBV5-1 and J usage is TRBJ2-7; 8 nucleotides match TRBD1. Germline lookup yields CDR1 SGHRS and CDR2 YFSETQ. V shed 2 bases, J shed 3 bases, and the junction held 1 base outside the gene matches. The CDR3 runs 13 residues. This CDR3 is CASSLTGGYEQYF. CDR3 nucleotides: TGCGCCAGCAGCTTAACAGGGGGCTACGAGCAGTACTTC.

The chain joins TRBV3-1 (or the pseudogene TRBV3-2) to TRBJ1-1, with TRBD1 as a possible D gene (5 bases). Germline CDR1 reads LGHDT; CDR2 reads YNNKEL (reference sequence). V gave up 3 bases and J gave up 3 bases, with 8 bases separating them. CDR3 size: 13 residues. CDR3 coding DNA: TGTGCCAGCAGCCATCGGGGGTACACTGAAGCTTTCTTT. Translation gives CASSHRGYTEAFF.

The chain employs TRBV6-5 and TRBJ1-6; 7 bases align to TRBD1. This CDR3 spans 14 amino acids. Germline V gene lookup returns CDR1 MNHEY and CDR2 SVGAGI. The J segment lost 7 bases and the V segment lost 6 bases, leaving 6 bases of the junction unmatched. The CDR3 DNA reads TGTGCCAGCAGGGGGGGACAGAGAAATTCACCCCTCCACTTT. Residues: CASRGGQRNSPLHF.

The V and J genes are TRBV29-1 and TRBJ2-1, with 11 nucleotides matching TRBD2. J lost 3 bases, V lost 7 bases, and 8 bases had no gene match. The CDR3 totals 15 residues. Looked up from germline, CDR1 is SQVTM and CDR2 is ANQGSEA. This chain's CDR3 is CSASGLAEHYNEQFF. As DNA, the CDR3 is TGCAGCGCCTCGGGACTAGCGGAGCACTACAATGAGCAGTTCTTC.

V and J are TRBV2 and TRBJ1-3, with unresolved D. The CDR3 sequence is 15 residues long. V lost 6 bases and J 7 bases, leaving 19 bases between the germline ends. Germline-derived CDR1 and CDR2 are SNHLY and FYNNEI. CDR3 region: CASSADMARRNTIYF. The CDR3 nucleotides read TGTGCCAGCAGCGCAGACATGGCCAGACGGAACACCATATATTTT. The full variable domain, with the rest looked up from reference TRBV2 and TRBJ1-3, is EPEVTQTPSHQVTQMGQEVILRCVPISNHLYFYWYRQILGQKVEFLVSFYNNEISEKSEIFDDQFSVERPDGSNFTLKIRSTKLEDSAMYFCASSADMARRNTIYFGEGSWLTVV.

This clone has just one count. The chain is built from TRBV12-5 and TRBJ1-4; possible D gene TRBD1, 6 bases. The CDR3 loop spans 17 amino acids. The germline V gene has CDR1 LGHNT and CDR2 FRNRAP. Trimming took off 0 bases at V and 3 bases at J, with 14 bases between the two ends. CDR3 sequence: CASGLVTSDSSNEKLFF. The CDR3 DNA follows: TGTGCTAGTGGTTTGGTTACCTCGGACAGCTCTAATGAAAAACTGTTTTTT.

This clone was counted only a few times. The gene calls are TRBV7-9 and TRBJ2-1; 15 bases fit TRBD2. The CDR3 is 17 amino acids. V lost 5 bases to trimming and J lost 2 bases; unmatched junction nucleotides: 4. Germline CDR1 SEHNR, CDR2 FQNEAQ (reference sequence). The DNA for the CDR3 is TGTGCCAGCAGCCTTCGGACTAGCGGGAGGGCCTACAATGAGCAGTTCTTC. Its protein is CASSLRTSGRAYNEQFF.

The V and J genes are TRBV5-1 and TRBJ2-7, with 11 positions matching TRBD1. This CDR3 has 16 residues. V trimming: 0 bases; J trimming: 4 bases; junction bases outside the gene matches: 6. Per the germline V gene, CDR1 is SGHRS and CDR2 is YFSETQ. This chain's CDR3 is CASSLGSGTGGYEQYF. Written as DNA, the CDR3 is TGCGCCAGCAGCTTGGGATCCGGGACAGGGGGATACGAGCAGTACTTC.

The rearrangement uses TRBV7-3 and TRBJ2-1; possibly TRBD1 for D (6 bases). CDR1 is SGHTA, CDR2 FQGTGA, per germline. The CDR3 sequence is 16 residues long. The CDR3 protein is CAVARGRHSSYNEQFF. The CDR3 DNA sequence: TGTGCTGTCGCGAGGGGGAGACATAGCTCCTACAATGAGCAGTTCTTC.

The chain couples TRBV10-3 to TRBJ2-5; 8 bases are a match to TRBD1. Germline CDR1 ENHRY, CDR2 SYGVKD. This CDR3 region has 13 residues. The V and J ends lost 6 bases and 3 bases, in that order; junction bases with no gene match: 3. Here the CDR3 DNA reads TGTGCCATCAGCGAGACAGGGGAAGAGACCCAGTACTTC. Protein sequence: CAISETGEETQYF.

This rearrangement joins TRBV28 to TRBJ2-2; the match to TRBD2 covers 9 bases. Trimming at V came to 5 bases and at J to 0 bases, leaving 7 bases not matched to a gene. CDR1 MDHEN and CDR2 SYDVKM come from the germline V gene. CDR3 length equals 17 residues. The CDR3 sequence: CASSPSRLAANTGELFF. The CDR3 nucleotides are TGTGCCAGCAGTCCCTCGAGACTAGCGGCGAACACCGGGGAGCTGTTTTTT.

The chain employs TRBV5-1 and TRBJ2-2; 7 bases agree with TRBD1. Germline V gene data show CDR1 as SGHRS and CDR2 as YFSETQ. There are 14 residues in the CDR3. V lost 2 bases, J lost 3 bases, and 1 base stayed unmatched. The CDR3 sequence is CASSLTGDTGELFF. The CDR3 coding sequence is TGCGCCAGCAGCTTAACAGGGGACACCGGGGAGCTGTTTTTT.

The chain employs TRBV30 and TRBJ2-1, with TRBD2 matching over 8 bases. Germline V CDR1 and CDR2: GTSNPN, SVGIG (reference sequence). Losses at the gene ends were 0 bases for V and 6 bases for J; bases not matched to a gene: 7. This CDR3 has 15 residues. The CDR3 region is CAWSVQRGPFNEQFF. The CDR3 nucleotides are TGTGCCTGGAGTGTACAGCGGGGGCCTTTCAATGAGCAGTTCTTC.

The chain combines TRBV7-3 with TRBJ2-1; 11 bases align to TRBD2. V shed 5 bases and J 9 bases; nucleotides not matched to a gene: 6. Germline values: CDR1 SGHTA, CDR2 FQGTGA. The CDR3 is made up of 14 amino acids. The CDR3 loop is CASSPHSGRGEQFF. CDR3 nucleotide sequence: TGTGCCAGCAGCCCCCATAGCGGGAGGGGTGAGCAGTTCTTC.

Regarding this clone: Other DNA sequences within the sample encode an identical CDR3. The genes are TRBV5-6 and TRBJ1-1; D uncertain. Germline lookup yields CDR1 SGHDT and CDR2 YYEEEE. The V end was cut by 0 bases, the J end by 1 base, with 4 bases between. CDR3 length equals 13 residues. This chain's CDR3 is CASSLDRNTEAFF. The CDR3 nucleotides read TGTGCCAGCAGCTTGGACAGGAACACTGAAGCTTTCTTT.